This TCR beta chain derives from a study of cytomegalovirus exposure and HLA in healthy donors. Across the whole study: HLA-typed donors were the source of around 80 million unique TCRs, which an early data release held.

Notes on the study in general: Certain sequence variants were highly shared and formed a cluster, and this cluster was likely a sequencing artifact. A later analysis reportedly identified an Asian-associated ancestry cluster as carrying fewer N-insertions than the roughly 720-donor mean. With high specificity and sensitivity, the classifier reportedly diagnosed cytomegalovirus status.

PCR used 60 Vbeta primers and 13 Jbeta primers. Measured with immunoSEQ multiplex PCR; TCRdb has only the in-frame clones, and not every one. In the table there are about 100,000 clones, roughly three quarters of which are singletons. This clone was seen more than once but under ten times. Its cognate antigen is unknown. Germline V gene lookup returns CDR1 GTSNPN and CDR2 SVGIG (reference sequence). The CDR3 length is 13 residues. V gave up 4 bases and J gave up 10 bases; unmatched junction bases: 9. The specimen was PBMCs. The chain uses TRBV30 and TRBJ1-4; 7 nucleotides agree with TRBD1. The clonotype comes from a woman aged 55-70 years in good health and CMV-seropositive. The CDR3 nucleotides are TGTGCCTGGACCCCTTTGGACAGGTTAAAACTGTTTTTT. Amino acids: CAWTPLDRLKLFF.